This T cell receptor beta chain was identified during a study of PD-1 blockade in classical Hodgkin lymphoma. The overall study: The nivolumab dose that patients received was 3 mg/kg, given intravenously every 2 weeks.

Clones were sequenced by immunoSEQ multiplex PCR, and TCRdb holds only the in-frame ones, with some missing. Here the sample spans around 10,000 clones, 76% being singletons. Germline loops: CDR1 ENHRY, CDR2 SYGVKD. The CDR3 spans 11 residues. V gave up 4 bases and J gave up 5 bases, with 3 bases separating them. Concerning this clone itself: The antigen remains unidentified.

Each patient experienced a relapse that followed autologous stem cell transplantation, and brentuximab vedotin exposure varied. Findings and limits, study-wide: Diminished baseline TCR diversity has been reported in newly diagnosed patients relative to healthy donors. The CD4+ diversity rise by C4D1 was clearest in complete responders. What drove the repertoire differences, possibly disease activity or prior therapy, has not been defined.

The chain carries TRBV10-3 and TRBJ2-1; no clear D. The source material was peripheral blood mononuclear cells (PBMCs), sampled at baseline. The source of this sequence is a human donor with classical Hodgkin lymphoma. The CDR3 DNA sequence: TGTGCCATCAGTGTACACAATGAGCAGTTCTTC. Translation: CAISVHNEQFF.